The 9 T cell receptor beta chains reported below all come from one sample, sequenced in a study of blood T cell repertoires in COVID-19. The assay was immunoSEQ multiplex PCR, and TCRdb's table has in-frame clones only and misses some. The data show fewer than 300,000 clones, more than 65% seen once. The sequencing input was peripheral blood. The receptors stem from a woman between 18 and 30 years old with acute or convalescent COVID-19.

The V gene is TRBV10-3, the J gene TRBJ2-7; D is perhaps TRBD1 (6 bases). Trimming removed 5 bases from V and 1 base from J, with 6 bases in between. This CDR3 region has 12 residues. Germline V gene lookup returns CDR1 ENHRY and CDR2 SYGVKD. The CDR3 protein is CAISTGSYEQYF. Here the CDR3 DNA reads TGTGCCATCAGTACAGGGTCCTACGAGCAGTACTTC.

This chain uses TRBV13 with TRBJ2-7; 11 positions agree with TRBD2. The V gene's germline CDR1 is PRHDT and CDR2 FYEKMQ (reference sequence). The length of the CDR3 is 17 residues. V lost 0 bases to trimming and J lost 5 bases; unmatched junction nucleotides: 9. CDR3 sequence (DNA): TGTGCCAGCAGCTTAGGCACTAGCGGGAGTGGAATTGACGAGCAGTACTTC. Translation gives CASSLGTSGSGIDEQYF.

The chain carries TRBV23-1 and TRBJ2-1; 13 nucleotides agree with TRBD2. TRBV23-1 has ORF status, its function being uncertain. Trimming at V came to 0 bases and at J to 1 base, leaving 0 bases not matched to a gene. The CDR3 sequence is 17 residues long. The CDR3 nucleotides are TGCGCCAGCAGTCAATCGACTAGCGGGGGGTCCTACAATGAGCAGTTCTTC. This sequence encodes CASSQSTSGGSYNEQFF.

This chain connects TRBV19 to TRBJ2-1; the match to TRBD2 covers 10 bases. This CDR3 region has 15 residues. Germline V gene lookup returns CDR1 LNHDA and CDR2 SQIVND (reference sequence). V gave up 5 bases and J gave up 3 bases; unmatched junction bases: 4. CDR3 in amino acids: CASSPGTSVYNEQFF. The DNA of the CDR3 is TGTGCCAGTAGTCCCGGGACTAGCGTCTACAATGAGCAGTTCTTC.

Points on this clone: Other DNA sequences in this sample translate to the same CDR3. In DNA form, the CDR3 reads TGCGCCAGCAGCCAAGACCGGTTGAACACTGAAGCTTTCTTT. It specifies CASSQDRLNTEAFF. This chain links TRBV4-1 with TRBJ1-1; D gene ambiguous. CDR3 length: 14 amino acids. Germline loops: CDR1 MGHRA, CDR2 YSYEKL. V was pared by 0 bases and J by 0 bases, with 5 bases between.

V is TRBV6-2 or TRBV6-3 and J is TRBJ2-7; 10 bases map to TRBD2. There are 16 residues in the CDR3. The V segment lost 6 bases and the J segment 0 bases; nucleotides outside the gene matches: 8. Germline values: CDR1 MNHEY, CDR2 SVGEGT. The CDR3 is CASSFLAGAGSYEQYF. CDR3 DNA sequence: TGTGCCAGCAGCTTCCTAGCGGGAGCCGGCTCCTACGAGCAGTACTTC.

This clone is a singleton in its sample. This sequence joins TRBV28 and TRBJ2-5, with TRBD1 matching 7 bases. This CDR3 contains 13 residues. Germline trimming cut 5 bases from V and 3 bases from J; bases unmatched to any gene: 3. Germline CDR1 and CDR2: MDHEN and SYDVKM. CDR3 region: CASSGTVKETQYF. DNA of the CDR3: TGTGCCAGCAGTGGGACAGTCAAAGAGACCCAGTACTTC.

The chain carries TRBV15 and TRBJ2-7; the match to TRBD2 covers 8 bases. Trimming cost V 5 bases and J 2 bases; bases outside gene matches: 2. This CDR3 has 13 residues. Germline CDR1 reads LNHNV; CDR2 reads YYDKDF (reference sequence). The CDR3 reads CATSYSGTYEQYF. The CDR3 nucleotides read TGTGCCACCAGCTATAGCGGGACCTACGAGCAGTACTTC.

The chain couples TRBV14 to TRBJ2-1; 8 positions match TRBD2. The junction had 12 bases not matched to a gene; V was cut back by 5 bases and J by 0 bases. Germline lookup yields CDR1 SGHDN and CDR2 FVKESK. The CDR3 loop spans 18 amino acids. CDR3 sequence: CASSKTSVLPSSYNEQFF. CDR3 coding DNA: TGTGCCAGCAGCAAGACTAGCGTCTTACCCAGCTCCTACAATGAGCAGTTCTTC.